These 12 T cell receptor beta chains were all obtained from the same sample, sequenced in a study of blood T cell repertoires in COVID-19. Generated by immunoSEQ multiplex PCR, the TCRdb table keeps only in-frame clones and is missing some. The sample yields about 270,000 clones, roughly 84% seen once. The sample comprised peripheral blood. The receptor set was obtained from a woman aged 18-29 years with acute or convalescent COVID-19.

The chain has TRBV7-2 and TRBJ2-6; TRBD1 matches at 7 bases. The CDR3 spans 16 residues. Per germline, CDR1 SGHTA and CDR2 FQGNSA. Trimming removed 5 bases from V and 2 bases from J; junction bases left unmatched: 6. CDR3 region: CASSPNTGAGANVLTF. Here the CDR3 DNA reads TGTGCCAGCAGCCCCAATACAGGGGCTGGGGCCAACGTCCTGACTTTC.

This clone was seen only once. The chain links TRBV2 to TRBJ2-7, with TRBD1 identical over 7 bases. The CDR3 loop spans 15 amino acids. V was clipped by 0 bases and J by 5 bases; unmatched bases: 7. CDR1 and CDR2 (germline): SNHLY, FYNNEI. CDR3 sequence reads: CASSEAGDRVHEQYF. CDR3 nucleotides: TGTGCCAGCAGTGAAGCTGGCGACAGGGTCCACGAGCAGTACTTC.

This clone was picked up a small number of times. V gene TRBV30 combines with J gene TRBJ2-7; TRBD2 matches at 7 bases. Germline V gene data show CDR1 as GTSNPN and CDR2 as SVGIG (reference sequence). J lost 1 base, V lost 6 bases, and 6 bases had no gene match. The CDR3 consists of 13 residues. In DNA form, the CDR3 reads TGTGCCTGTGCCACGGGGGGTTCCTACGAGCAGTACTTC. Translating gives CACATGGSYEQYF.

This clone was found once. The gene calls are TRBV2 and TRBJ1-2; possibly TRBD1 for D (5 bases). The CDR3 runs 15 residues. V gave up 7 bases and J gave up 1 base, with 16 bases separating them. Germline V gene lookup returns CDR1 SNHLY and CDR2 FYNNEI. As DNA, the CDR3 is TGTGCCAGCAACCGCCCGACAGCAGATAACTATGGCTACACCTTC. It codes for CASNRPTADNYGYTF.

The chain combines TRBV12-3 or TRBV12-4 with TRBJ1-6; D remains unclear. This CDR3 contains 13 residues. V was shortened by 4 bases and J by 9 bases, with 10 bases between the two germline ends. CDR3 residues: CASSYGSGSPLHF. The CDR3 DNA is TGTGCCAGCAGTTACGGGTCTGGTTCACCCCTCCACTTT.

The rearrangement uses TRBV4-3 and TRBJ1-4, with 7 bases identical to TRBD1. The CDR3 is 14 residues long. From germline, CDR1 is LGHNA and CDR2 YSLEER. With V trimmed by 4 bases and J by 6 bases, 5 bases remained unmatched. This CDR3 is CASSRGQMDEKLFF. Written as DNA, the CDR3 is TGCGCCAGCAGCCGGGGACAGATGGATGAAAAACTGTTTTTT.

As DNA, the CDR3 is TGTGCTAGTGGTTCACAGGGTCGCACAGATACGCAGTATTTT. Translated, it gives CASGSQGRTDTQYF. The V gene is TRBV12-5, the J gene TRBJ2-3; tentatively, D is TRBD1 (6 bases). The V gene's germline CDR1 is LGHNT and CDR2 FRNRAP. The CDR3 sequence is 14 residues long. V gave up 4 bases and J gave up 1 base, with 9 bases separating them.

The genes are TRBV5-5 and TRBJ1-1, with a tentative D call TRBD1 (5 bases). The V end was cut by 4 bases, the J end by 5 bases, with 12 bases between. The CDR3 is made up of 13 amino acids. The germline CDR1 and CDR2 sequences are SGHKS and YYEKEE (reference sequence). DNA for the CDR3: TGTGCCAGCAGCGGGACTTCGGGGACTGAAGCTTTCTTT. Its protein is CASSGTSGTEAFF.

V usage is TRBV28 and J usage is TRBJ2-5; TRBD2 aligns across 10 bases. CDR3 length equals 13 residues. Germline V gene sequence: CDR1 MDHEN, CDR2 SYDVKM. The V gene end was trimmed by 5 bases and the J gene end by 5 bases; junction bases not matched to a gene: 2. CDR3 in amino acids: CASSLAGAETQYF. Written as DNA, the CDR3 is TGTGCCAGCAGTCTAGCGGGAGCTGAGACCCAGTACTTC.

The V gene is TRBV12-3 or TRBV12-4, the J gene TRBJ2-1, with D possibly TRBD2 on 6 matching bases. This CDR3 contains 12 residues. V was shortened by 6 bases and J by 6 bases, with 9 bases between the two germline ends. The CDR3 coding sequence is TGTGCCAGCAGCCCGGGACTCAATGAGCAGTTCTTC. Protein sequence: CASSPGLNEQFF.

The gene calls are TRBV27 and TRBJ2-1; 11 bases align to TRBD2. The CDR3 contains 16 residues. In germline, CDR1 is MNHEY, CDR2 SMNVEV (reference sequence). V lost 1 base and J lost 7; bases outside the gene matches: 6. CDR3 in DNA: TGTGCCAGCAGTTTATTAAAACTAGCGGGAGCTAATGAGCAGTTCTTC. Its translation is CASSLLKLAGANEQFF.

V gene TRBV3-1 (or the pseudogene TRBV3-2) combines with J gene TRBJ1-5, with D possibly matching TRBD1 (6 bases). CDR3 size: 16 residues. The germline CDR1 and CDR2 sequences are LGHDT and YNNKEL (reference sequence). Deletions cut 2 bases from V and 5 bases from J, with 16 bases between. CDR3 sequence (DNA): TGTGCCAGCAGCCAATCAGGGGAGGGTGGTGATCAGCCCCAGCATTTT. Protein product: CASSQSGEGGDQPQHF.